Following are 2 T cell receptor beta chains from one sample sequenced in a study of shared clonotypes between healthy human individuals. Generated by immunoSEQ multiplex PCR, the TCRdb table keeps only in-frame clones and is missing some. The table shows 2 million to 2.5 million clones, with around 95% occurring only once. The sequencing input was naive CD4+ T cells sorted from blood. The sample's subset: CD45RA+ positively selected. The receptors were sampled from a man aged 18 to 30 in good health.

This clone appeared once. The chain joins TRBV11-1 to TRBJ2-5; 7 bases are shared with TRBD2. CDR3 length: 16 amino acids. Germline lookup yields CDR1 SGHAT and CDR2 FQDESV (reference sequence). V gave up 1 base and J gave up 2 bases; unmatched junction bases: 7. CDR3 DNA sequence: TGTGCCAGCAGCTTAGAATCAGCTAGCGGACAAGAGACCCAGTACTTC. Translating gives CASSLESASGQETQYF.

The V and J genes are TRBV6-1 and TRBJ1-2, with 9 bases matching TRBD1. The CDR3 totals 14 residues. Germline loops: CDR1 MNHNS, CDR2 SASEGT. The V segment lost 3 bases and the J segment 6 bases; nucleotides outside the gene matches: 5. CDR3 bases: TGTGCCAGCAGTGATAGGGACAGGGAGGATGGCTACACCTTC. Translation gives CASSDRDREDGYTF.